One sample yielded the 27 T cell receptor beta chains listed below, sequenced in a study of T cells in Graves' hyperthyroidism and ophthalmopathy. The source material, RNA transcripts, was used to amplify TCR beta CDR3 regions. RT-PCR in the first round (using the HTBI primer set) targeted the TCR CDR3. TCRdb used MiXCR to reprocess the multiplex PCR reads, holding one entry per CDR3 protein. Altogether about 600,000 distinct CDR3 sequences are present, roughly 15% being singletons, with the ten largest covering 2.5% to 4%. The material sequenced was blood. The source of these receptors is a woman aged 40 to 55 with Graves' ophthalmopathy.

This clonotype was detected ten times or more. This chain joins TRBV12-3 or TRBV12-4 and TRBJ2-7; 10 bases align to TRBD2. This CDR3 has 13 amino acids. The J segment lost 10 bases and the V segment lost 6 bases, leaving 9 bases of the junction unmatched. The CDR3 spells CASSPTGTSDQYF. The DNA of the CDR3 is TGTGCCAGCAGCCCTACCGGGACTAGCGACCAGTACTTC.

This clonotype came up many times. The rearrangement joins TRBV6-2 or TRBV6-3 to TRBJ1-5; D uncertain. Germline lookup yields CDR1 MNHEY and CDR2 SVGEGT. CDR3 length equals 14 residues. Trimming cost V 5 bases and J 0 bases, with 8 bases left between them. The CDR3 reads CASSPNYSNQPQHF. The CDR3 DNA sequence: TGTGCCAGCAGTCCTAATTATAGCAATCAGCCCCAGCATTTT.

There are many counts of this clonotype. The chain recombines TRBV20-1 with TRBJ2-7; D unclear. Germline lookup yields CDR1 DFQATT and CDR2 SNEGSKA (reference sequence). The CDR3 covers 15 residues. V was cut by 1 base and J by 4 bases, with 17 bases left in between. The CDR3 sequence is CSARVSGSQVYEQYF. The CDR3 DNA sequence: TGCAGTGCTAGAGTCTCAGGAAGCCAGGTTTACGAGCAGTACTTC.

There are many counts of this clonotype. The V gene is TRBV6-1, the J gene TRBJ2-5; no definite D call. The CDR3 totals 14 residues. V was clipped by 3 bases and J by 1 base, with 9 bases between them. Germline assignment: CDR1 MNHNS and CDR2 SASEGT. The CDR3 DNA is TGTGCCAGCAGTGAGTCCTTCCCCCAAGAGACCCAGTACTTC. Its protein product is CASSESFPQETQYF.

This clonotype was counted many times. This chain connects TRBV2 to TRBJ1-2, with D tentatively TRBD1 (6 bases). In germline, CDR1 is SNHLY, CDR2 FYNNEI. V lost 5 bases and J 6 bases, leaving 16 bases between the germline ends. The CDR3 has 14 residues. DNA of the CDR3: TGTGCCAGCAGTCCAGGAACAGGGATTGATGGCTACACCTTC. This codes for CASSPGTGIDGYTF.

This clonotype was counted ten times or more. V gene TRBV11-1 combines with J gene TRBJ1-1; D is unresolved. The CDR3 loop spans 13 amino acids. V lost 5 bases and J 1 base, leaving 8 bases between the germline ends. Germline CDR1 and CDR2: SGHAT and FQDESV (reference sequence). The CDR3 DNA reads TGTGCCAGCAGCCGTTCAGAGAACACTGAAGCTTTCTTT. This codes for CASSRSENTEAFF.

This clonotype was observed at least ten times. The chain uses TRBV5-1 and TRBJ2-7; 9 bases fit TRBD2. The CDR3 spans 14 residues. J was trimmed by 2 bases and V by 2 bases; bases with no gene match: 2. The germline gives CDR1 SGHRS, CDR2 YFSETQ. As DNA, the CDR3 is TGCGCCAGCAGCTTTAGCGGGGGAACCTACGAGCAGTACTTC. It specifies CASSFSGGTYEQYF. The variable domain in full, with the rest retrieved from reference TRBV5-1 and TRBJ2-7, is KAGVTQTPRYLIKTRGQQVTLSCSPISGHRSVSWYQQTPGQGLQFLFEYFSETQRNKGNFPGRFSGRQFSNSRSEMNVSTLELGDSALYLCASSFSGGTYEQYFGPGTRLTVT.

This clonotype was detected ten times or more. This rearrangement joins TRBV30 to TRBJ2-1; 12 bases fit TRBD2. The CDR3 sequence is 14 residues long. V dropped 7 bases and J dropped 3; count of bases not matched to a gene: 4. The germline gives CDR1 GTSNPN, CDR2 SVGIG (reference sequence). CDR3 loop: CALRLAGDYNEQFF. In nucleotides, the CDR3 is TGTGCCTTACGACTAGCGGGGGACTACAATGAGCAGTTCTTC.

This clonotype appeared many times. The V call is TRBV7-9, the J call TRBJ2-7; 9 nucleotides agree with TRBD1. Unmatched junction bases numbered 4, after V lost 5 bases and J lost 2 bases. The CDR3 spans 14 residues. Germline V gene sequence: CDR1 SEHNR, CDR2 FQNEAQ (reference sequence). The CDR3 sequence: CASSVGQGPYEQYF. The CDR3 DNA reads as TGTGCCAGCAGCGTGGGACAGGGACCCTACGAGCAGTACTTC. Full variable domain (outside the CDR3, taken from reference TRBV7-9 and TRBJ2-7): DTGVSQNPRHKITKRGQNVTFRCDPISEHNRLYWYRQTLGQGPEFLTYFQNEAQLEKSRLLSDRFSAERPKGSFSTLEIQRTEQGDSAMYLCASSVGQGPYEQYFGPGTRLTVT.

Many counts were recorded for this clonotype. The chain uses TRBV7-9 and TRBJ2-1; 12 bases match TRBD2. The CDR3 extends over 15 amino acids. Germline CDR1 and CDR2: SEHNR and FQNEAQ (reference sequence). The J segment lost 7 bases and the V segment lost 5 bases, leaving 6 bases of the junction unmatched. The CDR3 region is CASSKGLAGGNEQFF. The CDR3 DNA follows: TGTGCCAGCAGCAAGGGACTAGCGGGCGGGAATGAGCAGTTCTTC.

A single count supports this clonotype. The chain carries TRBV30 and TRBJ1-5, with 8 bases matching TRBD1. V lost 1 base and J lost 10; bases outside the gene matches: 3. The CDR3 has 12 residues. CDR1 is GTSNPN and CDR2 is SVGIG in the germline V gene (reference sequence). The CDR3 is CAWSGQGTPQHF. The CDR3 nucleotides read TGTGCCTGGAGTGGACAGGGGACTCCCCAGCATTTT.

This clonotype was recorded at least ten times. The V call is TRBV20-1, the J call TRBJ1-1; D gene ambiguous. The CDR3 spans 12 residues. V lost 3 bases and J 0 bases, leaving 5 bases between the germline ends. Germline loops: CDR1 DFQATT, CDR2 SNEGSKA (reference sequence). CDR3 nucleotides: TGCAGTGCTAGTTATATGAACACTGAAGCTTTCTTT. It codes for CSASYMNTEAFF.

With regard to this clonotype: One base away lies a much larger clone, so this may be a sequencing read error. This chain uses TRBV7-9 with TRBJ1-1; no clear D gene. In germline, CDR1 is SEHNR, CDR2 FQNEAQ (reference sequence). The CDR3 extends over 16 amino acids. The CDR3 protein is CASGLVGSISNTEAFF. CDR3 nucleotide sequence: TGTGCCAGCGGCTTAGTGGGCAGTATTTCGAACACTGAAGCTTTCTTT.

This clonotype appeared many times. This rearrangement joins TRBV2 to TRBJ1-4; the match to TRBD1 covers 7 bases. The CDR3 consists of 14 residues. V gave up 7 bases and J gave up 4 bases; unmatched junction bases: 6. Germline CDR1 and CDR2: SNHLY and FYNNEI. DNA of the CDR3: TGTGCCAGCAAATCACAGGGGAATAATGAAAAACTGTTTTTT. Translated, it gives CASKSQGNNEKLFF.

This clonotype was recorded a few times. The chain has TRBV10-3 and TRBJ2-3, with D possibly TRBD2 on 5 matching bases. The length of the CDR3 is 14 residues. Germline V lookup: CDR1 ENHRY, CDR2 SYGVKD. Trimming left V 8 bases short and J 0 bases short, with 12 bases between. Here the CDR3 DNA reads TGTGCCATCCGGGGAAGCGTAAGCACAGATACGCAGTATTTT. This translates into CAIRGSVSTDTQYF.

A note on this clonotype: This could be a read error, since a much larger clone is one nucleotide away. This sequence joins TRBV5-1 and TRBJ1-1; TRBD1 is a possible D gene (6 bases). CDR3 length equals 13 residues. The V gene's germline CDR1 is SGHRS and CDR2 YFSETQ. CDR3 loop: CASSTYRDTEAFF. CDR3 DNA sequence: TGTGCCAGCAGCACCTACAGGGACACTGAAGCTTTCTTT.

This clonotype came up a few times. The chain employs TRBV9 and TRBJ1-3; possibly TRBD1 for D (5 bases). Germline lookup yields CDR1 SGDLS and CDR2 YYNGEE. V was trimmed by 6 bases and J by 2 bases, leaving 12 bases between them. The length of the CDR3 is 14 residues. Written as DNA, the CDR3 is TGTGCCAGCACCCCAGGGCTTACTGGAAACACCATATATTTT. Its protein product is CASTPGLTGNTIYF.

The table lists this clonotype with a few counts. This chain connects TRBV12-3 or TRBV12-4 to TRBJ2-1, with 8 nucleotides matching TRBD2. Germline trimming cut 7 bases from V and 9 bases from J; bases unmatched to any gene: 5. This CDR3 region has 12 residues. The CDR3 sequence: CASTPAGGEQFF. The CDR3 region has the DNA TGTGCCAGCACTCCGGCGGGAGGTGAGCAGTTCTTC.

This clonotype was seen at least ten times. The chain uses TRBV2 and TRBJ1-3, with TRBD1 as a possible D gene (6 bases). In germline, CDR1 is SNHLY, CDR2 FYNNEI. The CDR3 has 12 residues. V was cut by 5 bases and J by 8 bases, with 10 bases left in between. The CDR3 DNA reads TGTGCCAGCAGTAGAGGGGGAGACACCATATATTTT. Its protein product is CASSRGGDTIYF.

The sample holds many counts of this clonotype. This rearrangement joins TRBV7-9 to TRBJ2-1; D possibly corresponds to TRBD1 (6 bases). Germline V lookup: CDR1 SEHNR, CDR2 FQNEAQ (reference sequence). The length of the CDR3 is 19 residues. Deletions cut 5 bases from V and 4 bases from J, with 27 bases between. The CDR3 DNA follows: TGTGCCAGCAGCGCCCCGGCCAACCGTTGGACAGAGAGATACAATGAGCAGTTCTTC. Protein: CASSAPANRWTERYNEQFF.

This clonotype showed up many times. This chain connects TRBV20-1 to TRBJ2-1; 8 nucleotides agree with TRBD2. CDR1 and CDR2 (germline): DFQATT, SNEGSKA (reference sequence). J was trimmed by 3 bases and V by 6 bases; bases with no gene match: 7. The length of the CDR3 is 14 residues. CDR3: CSAKPGLDYNEQFF. The CDR3 region has the DNA TGCAGTGCAAAACCGGGACTAGACTACAATGAGCAGTTCTTC.

The V call is TRBV19, the J call TRBJ1-4; 9 bases fit TRBD1. In germline, CDR1 is LNHDA, CDR2 SQIVND (reference sequence). The CDR3 spans 15 residues. Trimming at V came to 4 bases and at J to 5 bases, leaving 5 bases not matched to a gene. Here the CDR3 reads CASSRSGTGNEKLFF. The CDR3 DNA reads TGTGCCAGTAGTAGATCCGGGACAGGGAATGAAAAACTGTTTTTT.

This clonotype was seen repeatedly, ten times or more. One junction end disagrees with the germline gene, perhaps due to a read error. In DNA form, the CDR3 reads TGCAGGACAGGACAACTTAATCAGCCCCAGCATTTT. It yields the protein CRTGQLNQPQHF. This chain connects TRBV28 to TRBJ1-5, with 7 positions matching TRBD1. Looked up from germline, CDR1 is MDHEN and CDR2 is SYDVKM. There are 12 residues in the CDR3.

This clonotype turned up a few times. V and J are TRBV2 and TRBJ2-7; 7 nucleotides agree with TRBD1. The V gene end was trimmed by 2 bases and the J gene end by 2 bases; junction bases not matched to a gene: 9. This CDR3 has 16 amino acids. From germline, CDR1 is SNHLY and CDR2 FYNNEI. The CDR3 is CASSERGQPGTYEQYF. The CDR3 coding sequence is TGTGCCAGCAGTGAAAGGGGACAGCCGGGAACCTACGAGCAGTACTTC.

The CDR3 DNA is TGTGCCAGTAAAAAGAGAGAGTTCAATCAGCCCCAGCATTTT. Translating it yields CASKKREFNQPQHF. The rearrangement links TRBV19 to TRBJ1-5, with D uncertain. Trimming removed 7 bases from V and 3 bases from J, with 13 bases in between. The CDR3 sequence is 14 residues long. Germline CDR1 is LNHDA and CDR2 is SQIVND (reference sequence).

This clonotype was counted many times. The genes are TRBV12-3 or TRBV12-4 and TRBJ1-1, with D maybe TRBD1 (5 bases). This CDR3 has 14 residues. Trimming removed 2 bases from V and 2 bases from J, with 9 bases in between. The CDR3 nucleotides are TGTGCCAGCAGTTTAAGGGGTCTTAACACTGAAGCTTTCTTT. Encoded protein: CASSLRGLNTEAFF.

This clonotype was found once. This rearrangement joins TRBV6-5 to TRBJ2-7; TRBD1 agrees at 8 bases. The germline CDR1 and CDR2 sequences are MNHEY and SVGAGI. V lost 2 bases to trimming and J lost 2 bases; unmatched junction nucleotides: 5. The length of the CDR3 is 15 residues. The CDR3 DNA follows: TGTGCCAGCAGTTACACCCGACAGGGGCCCTACGAGCAGTACTTC. The encoded protein is CASSYTRQGPYEQYF.